This is a list of T cell receptor beta chains from one sample in a study of OX40 agonist ivuxolimab in advanced cancers. TCRdb's table, derived via immunoSEQ multiplex PCR, lists solely in-frame clones and lacks some. Of approximately 50,000 clones detected, 84% appear once; the ten largest clones hold about 13%. The starting material was CD4+ or CD8+ T cells sorted from blood, obtained in a trial of the OX40 agonist ivuxolimab. These TCRs come from an adult with an advanced solid tumor such as melanoma, head and neck, liver or kidney cancer. CDR3s leave out the opening cysteine and the closing phenylalanine or tryptophan.

>TRBJ2-5|TRBV28
ASRKGRTY
>TRBJ1-1|TRBV7-8
ASSSNRGRDMNTEAF
>TRBJ2-3|TRBV6-5
ASGRAGPRVDTQY
>TRBJ2-3|TRBV30
AWTSGRGPDTQY
>TRBJ2-7|TRBV21-1
ASSTHEDRDSSYEQY
>TRBJ1-5|TRBV6-6
ASRAGRLVQPQH
>TRBJ1-2|TRBV6-5
ASSHTQGGYGYT
>TRBJ2-3|TRBV19
ASSMRGRQDTQY
>TRBJ1-2|TRBV7-9
ASREWSRGQNYGYT
>TRBJ2-3|TRBV9
ASSVEAGGGTDTQY
>TRBJ2-1|TRBV9
ASSVVLRSEQF
>TRBJ1-6|TRBV14
ASSQVNSPLH
>TRBJ1-1|TRBV9
ASSPSGANTEAF
>TRBJ2-7|TRBV30
AWGTGDFTKQY
>TRBJ2-5|TRBV6-6
ASSSRGVETQY
>TRBJ2-1|TRBV5-4
ASSLGGGESPDEQF
>TRBJ2-1|TRBV9
ASSAGLYNEQF
>TRBJ1-2|TRBV11-3
ASTNRRGAVDYGYT
>TRBJ2-7|TRBV5-1
ASIRGPGDSYEQY
>TRBJ2-7|TRBV7-9
ASSFGGGEQY
>TRBJ2-1|TRBV10-3
AIRRRESYNEQF
>TRBJ1-2|TRBV5-6
ASSLRPSTGYT
>TRBJ2-5|TRBV6-5
ASSYEREGRETQY
>TRBJ1-5|TRBV7-3
ASSSTGGNQPQH
>TRBJ2-1|TRBV2
ASNQLLGSYNEQF
>TRBJ1-5|TRBV2
ATSSSGSGHQPQH
>TRBJ1-2|TRBV7-9
ASSLILGQGIHGYT
>TRBJ2-2|TRBV7-9
ASSGRTNTGELF
>TRBJ1-2|TRBV9
ASSPDTGRYGYT
>TRBJ2-7|TRBV5-8
ASIPDFYEQY
>TRBJ1-6|TRBV30
AWSVMGNVPLH